These T cell receptor beta chains were read from a single sample in a study of human T cells and chemical hapten exposure. MiXCR was run by TCRdb on the RACE reads, yielding one entry per CDR3 protein. The sample has 80,000 to 100,000 distinct CDR3 sequences; 10% to 12% are singletons. The specimen comprised whole blood, sampled in connection with sensitization to the hapten diphenylcyclopropenone (DPC). All receptors derive from a woman aged 50 to 60 with alopecia areata. Some clones in this sample may be carry-over from other donors' samples. Both conserved end residues are part of each CDR3. Fields, in order: V gene, clone size, CDR3 length, J gene, D gene, CDR3 protein, CDR3 DNA. The D gene is left open where the match is weak. Part of the rows lack a size; the others show once, few, many or a class for expanded clones.

V gene: TRBV10-2
clone size: many
CDR3 length: 14
J gene: TRBJ2-1
D gene: .
CDR3 protein: CASGGEQKYNEQFF
CDR3 DNA: TGCGCCAGCGGTGGGGAGCAGAAATACAATGAGCAGTTCTTC

V gene: TRBV6-5
clone size: few
CDR3 length: 15
J gene: TRBJ2-5
D gene: .
CDR3 protein: CASSKSGRGQETQYF
CDR3 DNA: TGTGCCAGCAGTAAAAGCGGCCGGGGCCAAGAGACCCAGTACTTC

V gene: TRBV18
clone size: many
CDR3 length: 14
J gene: TRBJ2-7
D gene: .
CDR3 protein: CASSLTGTHNEQYF
CDR3 DNA: TGTGCCAGCTCACTGACCGGGACACACAACGAGCAGTACTTC

V gene: TRBV7-3
clone size: many
CDR3 length: 13
J gene: TRBJ1-1
D gene: .
CDR3 protein: CASTRAEGTEAFF
CDR3 DNA: TGTGCCAGCACCCGGGCCGAGGGGACTGAAGCTTTCTTT

V gene: TRBV30
clone size: many
CDR3 length: 15
J gene: TRBJ2-5
D gene: .
CDR3 protein: CAWSVRGRVGRTQYF
CDR3 DNA: TGTGCCTGGAGTGTACGGGGCCGGGTGGGCCGCACCCAGTACTTC

V gene: TRBV28
clone size: many
CDR3 length: 13
J gene: TRBJ2-1
D gene: .
CDR3 protein: CASSIGPLNEQFF
CDR3 DNA: TGTGCCAGCAGCATTGGACCTCTCAATGAGCAGTTCTTC

V gene: TRBV6-5
clone size: few
CDR3 length: 17
J gene: TRBJ2-3
D gene: TRBD2
CDR3 protein: CASSYSTSGSSTDTQYF
CDR3 DNA: TGTGCCAGCAGTTACTCAACTAGCGGGAGTAGCACAGATACGCAGTATTTT

V gene: TRBV29-1
clone size: many
CDR3 length: 12
J gene: TRBJ1-3
D gene: .
CDR3 protein: CSGSASGNTIYF
CDR3 DNA: TGCAGCGGATCGGCATCTGGAAACACCATATATTTT

V gene: TRBV20-1
clone size: few
CDR3 length: 15
J gene: TRBJ2-7
D gene: TRBD2
CDR3 protein: CSAKPGLAGTYEQYF
CDR3 DNA: TGCAGTGCTAAACCGGGACTAGCGGGAACCTACGAGCAGTACTTC

V gene: TRBV5-1
clone size: few
CDR3 length: 14
J gene: TRBJ1-1
D gene: .
CDR3 protein: CASSLEGWGTEVFF
CDR3 DNA: TGCGCCAGCAGCTTGGAGGGATGGGGAACTGAAGTTTTCTTT

V gene: TRBV11-3
clone size: many
CDR3 length: 12
J gene: TRBJ2-7
D gene: .
CDR3 protein: CASSLDYYEQYF
CDR3 DNA: TGTGCCAGCAGCTTGGACTACTACGAGCAGTACTTC

V gene: TRBV7-2
clone size: .
CDR3 length: 16
J gene: TRBJ1-6
D gene: .
CDR3 protein: CASSPPGGAVGSPLHF
CDR3 DNA: TGTGCCAGCAGCCCGCCGGGGGGGGCAGTTGGTTCACCCCTCCACTTT

V gene: TRBV11-2
clone size: .
CDR3 length: 16
J gene: TRBJ2-1
D gene: .
CDR3 protein: CASSLNTGTLRAEQFF
CDR3 DNA: TGTGCCAGCAGCTTAAATACCGGGACATTACGAGCTGAGCAGTTCTTC

V gene: TRBV11-2
clone size: many
CDR3 length: 11
J gene: TRBJ2-5
D gene: .
CDR3 protein: CASSPHETQYF
CDR3 DNA: TGTGCCAGCAGCCCGCACGAGACCCAGTACTTC

V gene: TRBV5-4
clone size: .
CDR3 length: 15
J gene: TRBJ2-1
D gene: TRBD1
CDR3 protein: CASSLVKGQGSEQFF
CDR3 DNA: TGTGCCAGCAGCTTGGTAAAGGGACAGGGTAGCGAGCAGTTCTTC

V gene: TRBV11-2
clone size: .
CDR3 length: 16
J gene: TRBJ2-3
D gene: TRBD2
CDR3 protein: CASRWGLAGSTDTQYF
CDR3 DNA: TGTGCCAGCAGGTGGGGTCTAGCGGGAAGCACAGATACGCAGTATTTT

V gene: TRBV12-3/TRBV12-4
clone size: few
CDR3 length: 15
J gene: TRBJ2-7
D gene: .
CDR3 protein: CASGRGGEKAYEQYF
CDR3 DNA: TGTGCCAGCGGACGAGGGGGGGAGAAGGCCTACGAGCAGTACTTC

V gene: TRBV5-1
clone size: .
CDR3 length: 17
J gene: TRBJ1-4
D gene: TRBD1
CDR3 protein: CASSFFDGTASNEKLFF
CDR3 DNA: TGCGCCAGCAGCTTTTTCGATGGGACAGCCTCTAATGAAAAACTGTTTTTT

V gene: TRBV6-5
clone size: .
CDR3 length: 17
J gene: TRBJ2-2
D gene: .
CDR3 protein: CASSYLRTRVLNGELFF
CDR3 DNA: TGTGCCAGCAGTTACCTTAGAACCAGGGTGCTGAACGGGGAGCTGTTTTTT

V gene: TRBV28
clone size: many
CDR3 length: 15
J gene: TRBJ2-7
D gene: TRBD2
CDR3 protein: CASTASGTSRYEQYF
CDR3 DNA: TGTGCCAGCACAGCTTCGGGGACTAGCAGGTACGAGCAGTACTTC

V gene: TRBV29-1
clone size: many
CDR3 length: 11
J gene: TRBJ1-2
D gene: .
CDR3 protein: CSVAGSGGYTF
CDR3 DNA: TGCAGCGTTGCAGGGAGCGGTGGCTACACCTTC

V gene: TRBV12-3/TRBV12-4
clone size: few
CDR3 length: 15
J gene: TRBJ2-7
D gene: TRBD2
CDR3 protein: CASSFWGAGRYEQYF
CDR3 DNA: TGTGCCAGCAGTTTTTGGGGAGCGGGACGGTACGAGCAGTACTTC

V gene: TRBV5-4
clone size: many
CDR3 length: 14
J gene: TRBJ2-1
D gene: TRBD2
CDR3 protein: CASSSLAVTGEQFF
CDR3 DNA: TGTGCCAGCAGCTCACTAGCGGTCACAGGGGAGCAGTTCTTC

V gene: TRBV6-2/TRBV6-3
clone size: .
CDR3 length: 15
J gene: TRBJ1-5
D gene: .
CDR3 protein: CASSPVGVEGQPQHF
CDR3 DNA: TGTGCCAGCAGCCCAGTGGGGGTAGAAGGTCAGCCCCAGCATTTT

V gene: TRBV20-1
clone size: many
CDR3 length: 14
J gene: TRBJ2-1
D gene: TRBD1
CDR3 protein: CSARGRQGVNEQFF
CDR3 DNA: TGCAGTGCTAGAGGGAGACAGGGTGTCAATGAGCAGTTCTTC

V gene: TRBV7-2
clone size: .
CDR3 length: 16
J gene: TRBJ2-1
D gene: TRBD2
CDR3 protein: CASSLALAGVVGEQFF
CDR3 DNA: TGTGCCAGCAGCTTAGCACTAGCGGGAGTCGTTGGTGAGCAGTTCTTC

V gene: TRBV5-4
clone size: few
CDR3 length: 14
J gene: TRBJ2-1
D gene: TRBD2
CDR3 protein: CASSLVAGAGEQFF
CDR3 DNA: TGTGCCAGCAGCTTGGTCGCGGGAGCAGGTGAGCAGTTCTTC

V gene: TRBV5-5
clone size: .
CDR3 length: 17
J gene: TRBJ2-1
D gene: TRBD1
CDR3 protein: CASSPEVRDSSYNEQFF
CDR3 DNA: TGTGCCAGCAGCCCCGAGGTTAGGGACAGCTCCTACAATGAGCAGTTCTTC

V gene: TRBV28
clone size: many
CDR3 length: 12
J gene: TRBJ1-5
D gene: .
CDR3 protein: CASSFPNQPQHF
CDR3 DNA: TGTGCCAGCAGTTTTCCTAATCAGCCCCAGCATTTT

V gene: TRBV12-3/TRBV12-4
clone size: many
CDR3 length: 17
J gene: TRBJ2-5
D gene: TRBD2
CDR3 protein: CASRRGLLAGGQETQYF
CDR3 DNA: TGTGCCAGCAGGCGAGGACTCCTAGCGGGCGGCCAAGAGACCCAGTACTTC

V gene: TRBV5-1
clone size: .
CDR3 length: 15
J gene: TRBJ2-5
D gene: TRBD2
CDR3 protein: CASSFTGTSGKTQYF
CDR3 DNA: TGCGCCAGCAGCTTCACCGGGACTAGCGGGAAGACCCAGTACTTC

V gene: TRBV25-1
clone size: few
CDR3 length: 14
J gene: TRBJ2-2
D gene: .
CDR3 protein: CASSENMDTGELFF
CDR3 DNA: TGTGCCAGCAGTGAAAATATGGACACCGGGGAGCTGTTTTTT

V gene: TRBV4-3
clone size: .
CDR3 length: 16
J gene: TRBJ2-3
D gene: TRBD2
CDR3 protein: CASSQSGLAGGVTQYF
CDR3 DNA: TGCGCCAGCAGCCAAAGTGGGCTAGCGGGAGGTGTTACGCAGTATTTT

V gene: TRBV20-1
clone size: many
CDR3 length: 14
J gene: TRBJ2-1
D gene: .
CDR3 protein: CSARDGRFYNEQFF
CDR3 DNA: TGCAGTGCTAGAGATGGGCGGTTCTACAATGAGCAGTTCTTC

V gene: TRBV7-2
clone size: few
CDR3 length: 14
J gene: TRBJ2-1
D gene: .
CDR3 protein: CASSPDWKNNEQFF
CDR3 DNA: TGTGCCAGCAGCCCCGACTGGAAAAACAATGAGCAGTTCTTC

V gene: TRBV29-1
clone size: .
CDR3 length: 14
J gene: TRBJ2-3
D gene: TRBD2
CDR3 protein: CSVIPLAGVDTQYF
CDR3 DNA: TGCAGCGTGATTCCCCTAGCGGGAGTAGATACGCAGTATTTT

V gene: TRBV10-3
clone size: many
CDR3 length: 15
J gene: TRBJ2-3
D gene: TRBD2
CDR3 protein: CASKGTSGRAPTQYF
CDR3 DNA: TGTGCCAGTAAGGGGACTAGCGGGAGGGCCCCTACGCAGTATTTT